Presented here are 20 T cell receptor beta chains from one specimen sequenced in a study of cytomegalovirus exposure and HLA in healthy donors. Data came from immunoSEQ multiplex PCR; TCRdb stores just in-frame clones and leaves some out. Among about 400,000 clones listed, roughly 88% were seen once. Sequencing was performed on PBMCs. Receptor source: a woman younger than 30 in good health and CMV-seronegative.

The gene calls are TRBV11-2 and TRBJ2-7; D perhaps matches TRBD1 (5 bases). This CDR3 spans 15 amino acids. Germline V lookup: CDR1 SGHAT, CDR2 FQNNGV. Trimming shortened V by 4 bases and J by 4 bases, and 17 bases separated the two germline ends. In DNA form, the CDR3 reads TGTGCCAGCAGCTCCGTGAACCGACCAGGGTACGAGCAGTACTTC. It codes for CASSSVNRPGYEQYF.

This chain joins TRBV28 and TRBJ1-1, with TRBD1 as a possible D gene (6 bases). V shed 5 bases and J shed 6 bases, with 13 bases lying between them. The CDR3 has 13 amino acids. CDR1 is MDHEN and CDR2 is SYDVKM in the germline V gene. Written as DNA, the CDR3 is TGTGCCAGCAGTATCCAACAGGGCTCTGAAGCTTTCTTT. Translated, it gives CASSIQQGSEAFF. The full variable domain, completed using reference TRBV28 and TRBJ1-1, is DVKVTQSSRYLVKRTGEKVFLECVQDMDHENMFWYRQDPGLGLRLIYFSYDVKMKEKGDIPEGYSVSREKKERFSLILESASTNQTSMYLCASSIQQGSEAFFGQGTRLTVV.

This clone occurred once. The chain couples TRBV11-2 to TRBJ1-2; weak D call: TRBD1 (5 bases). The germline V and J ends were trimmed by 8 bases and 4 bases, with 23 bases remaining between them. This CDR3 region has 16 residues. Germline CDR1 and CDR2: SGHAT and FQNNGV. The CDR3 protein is CASPGGVGPEPYGYTF. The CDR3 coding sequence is TGTGCCAGCCCGGGAGGGGTGGGGCCCGAACCCTATGGCTACACCTTC.

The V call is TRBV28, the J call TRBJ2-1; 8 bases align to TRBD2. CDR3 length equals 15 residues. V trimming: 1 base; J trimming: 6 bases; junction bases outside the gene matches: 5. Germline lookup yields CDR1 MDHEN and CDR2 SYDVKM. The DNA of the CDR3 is TGTGCCAGCAGTTTATTGGCGGGAGGCTTCAATGAGCAGTTCTTC. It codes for CASSLLAGGFNEQFF.

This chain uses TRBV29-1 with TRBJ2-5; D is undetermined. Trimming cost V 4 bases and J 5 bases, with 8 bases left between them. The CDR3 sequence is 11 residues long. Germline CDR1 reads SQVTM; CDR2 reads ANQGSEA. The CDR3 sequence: CSVAELETQYF. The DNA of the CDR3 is TGCAGCGTTGCTGAGTTGGAGACCCAGTACTTC. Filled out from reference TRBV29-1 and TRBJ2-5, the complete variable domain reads SAVISQKPSRDICQRGTSLTIQCQVDSQVTMMFWYRQQPGQSLTLIATANQGSEATYESGFVIDKFPISRPNLTFSTLTVSNMSPEDSSIYLCSVAELETQYFGPGTRLLVL.

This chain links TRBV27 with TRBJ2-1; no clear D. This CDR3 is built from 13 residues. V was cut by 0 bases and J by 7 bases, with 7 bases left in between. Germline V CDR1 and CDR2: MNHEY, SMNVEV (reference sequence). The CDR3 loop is CASSLSPRNEQFF. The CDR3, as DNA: TGTGCCAGCAGTTTATCCCCCCGGAATGAGCAGTTCTTC.

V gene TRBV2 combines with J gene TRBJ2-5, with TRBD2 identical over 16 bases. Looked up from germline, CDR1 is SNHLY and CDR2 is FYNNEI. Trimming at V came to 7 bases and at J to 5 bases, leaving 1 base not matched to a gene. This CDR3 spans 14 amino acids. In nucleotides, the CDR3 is TGTGCCAGCACGGGACTAGCGGGGGGGGAGACCCAGTACTTC. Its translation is CASTGLAGGETQYF.

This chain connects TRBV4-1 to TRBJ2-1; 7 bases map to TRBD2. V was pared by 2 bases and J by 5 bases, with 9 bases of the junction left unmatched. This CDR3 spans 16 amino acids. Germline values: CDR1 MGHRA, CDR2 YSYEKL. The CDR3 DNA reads TGCGCCAGCAGCCAACCAGCGACCGGGGGGAACAATGAGCAGTTCTTC. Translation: CASSQPATGGNNEQFF.

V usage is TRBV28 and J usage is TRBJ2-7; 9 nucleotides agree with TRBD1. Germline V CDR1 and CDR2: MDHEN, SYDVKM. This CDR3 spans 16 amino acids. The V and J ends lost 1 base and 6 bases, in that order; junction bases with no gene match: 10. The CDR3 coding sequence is TGTGCCAGCAGTTTATTCTTACAGGGGGCGCTCTCCGAGCAGTACTTC. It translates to CASSLFLQGALSEQYF.

The CDR3 protein is CASPRQGKGLNTEAFF. The CDR3 DNA follows: TGTGCCAGCCCACGACAGGGAAAGGGGCTGAACACTGAAGCTTTCTTT. This rearrangement joins TRBV2 to TRBJ1-1; the match to TRBD1 covers 7 bases. The CDR3 spans 16 residues. Germline loops: CDR1 SNHLY, CDR2 FYNNEI. Trimming cost V 8 bases and J 0 bases; bases outside gene matches: 12.

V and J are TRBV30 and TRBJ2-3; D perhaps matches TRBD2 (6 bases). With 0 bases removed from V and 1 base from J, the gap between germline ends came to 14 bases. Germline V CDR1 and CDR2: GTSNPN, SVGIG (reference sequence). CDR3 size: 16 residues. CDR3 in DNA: TGTGCCTGGAGTGTTCGACTAGTTGGGCGCACAGATACGCAGTATTTT. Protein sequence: CAWSVRLVGRTDTQYF.

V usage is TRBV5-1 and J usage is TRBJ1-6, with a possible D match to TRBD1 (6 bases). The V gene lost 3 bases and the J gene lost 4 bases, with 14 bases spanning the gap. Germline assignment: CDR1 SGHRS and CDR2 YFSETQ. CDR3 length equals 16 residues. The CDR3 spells CASSSGQSLYNSPLHF. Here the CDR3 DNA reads TGCGCCAGCAGCTCCGGACAGTCCCTGTATAATTCACCCCTCCACTTT.

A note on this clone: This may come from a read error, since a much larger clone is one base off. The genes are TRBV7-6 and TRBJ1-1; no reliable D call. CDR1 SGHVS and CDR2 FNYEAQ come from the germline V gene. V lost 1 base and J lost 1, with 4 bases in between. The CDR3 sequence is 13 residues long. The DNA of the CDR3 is TGTGCCAGCAGCTTAGAGCCGAACACTGAAGCTTTCTTT. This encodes CASSLEPNTEAFF.

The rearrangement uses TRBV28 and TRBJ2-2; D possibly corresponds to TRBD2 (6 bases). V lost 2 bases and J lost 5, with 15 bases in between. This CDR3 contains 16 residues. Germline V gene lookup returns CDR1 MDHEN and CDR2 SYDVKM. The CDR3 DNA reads TGTGCCAGCAGTTTACCCGGCGCAGGGAGGACCGGGGAGCTGTTTTTT. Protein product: CASSLPGAGRTGELFF. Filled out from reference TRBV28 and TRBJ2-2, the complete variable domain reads DVKVTQSSRYLVKRTGEKVFLECVQDMDHENMFWYRQDPGLGLRLIYFSYDVKMKEKGDIPEGYSVSREKKERFSLILESASTNQTSMYLCASSLPGAGRTGELFFGEGSRLTVL.

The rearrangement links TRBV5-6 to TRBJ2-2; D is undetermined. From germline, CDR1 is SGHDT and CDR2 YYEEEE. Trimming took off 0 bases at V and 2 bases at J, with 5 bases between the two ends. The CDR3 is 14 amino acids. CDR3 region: CASSLGQNTGELFF. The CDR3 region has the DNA TGTGCCAGCAGCTTGGGACAAAACACCGGGGAGCTGTTTTTT. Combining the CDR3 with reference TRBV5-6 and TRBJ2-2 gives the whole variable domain DAGVTQSPTHLIKTRGQQVTLRCSPKSGHDTVSWYQQALGQGPQFIFQYYEEEERQRGNFPDRFSGHQFPNYSSELNVNALLLGDSALYLCASSLGQNTGELFFGEGSRLTVL.

CDR3 region: CASSFAGAGHGELFF. The DNA for the CDR3 is TGTGCCAGCAGCTTTGCGGGAGCGGGTCACGGGGAGCTGTTTTTT. The chain employs TRBV7-8 and TRBJ2-2, with TRBD2 identical over 7 bases. Trimming cost V 3 bases and J 7 bases; bases outside gene matches: 8. CDR3 length: 15 residues. Per the germline V gene, CDR1 is SGHVS and CDR2 is FQNEAQ.

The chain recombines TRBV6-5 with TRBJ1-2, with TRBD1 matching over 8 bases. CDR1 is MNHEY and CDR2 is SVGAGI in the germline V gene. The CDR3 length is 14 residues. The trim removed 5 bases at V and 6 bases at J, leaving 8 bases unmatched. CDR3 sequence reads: CASSVNQGANGYTF. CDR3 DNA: TGTGCCAGCAGTGTAAATCAGGGGGCGAATGGCTACACCTTC.

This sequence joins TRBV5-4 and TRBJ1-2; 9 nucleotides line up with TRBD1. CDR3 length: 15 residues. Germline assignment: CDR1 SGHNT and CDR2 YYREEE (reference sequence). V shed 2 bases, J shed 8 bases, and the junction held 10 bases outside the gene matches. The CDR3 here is CASSFTGQGIVGYTF. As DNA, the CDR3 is TGTGCCAGCAGCTTTACAGGACAGGGGATTGTGGGCTACACCTTC.

The CDR3 here is CASGTAGTGDKNIQYF. DNA of the CDR3: TGTGCCAGCGGGACAGCCGGGACAGGGGATAAAAACATTCAGTACTTC. The rearrangement uses TRBV28 and TRBJ2-4; 10 bases align to TRBD1. This CDR3 has 16 residues. Germline values: CDR1 MDHEN, CDR2 SYDVKM. V dropped 8 bases and J dropped 4; count of bases not matched to a gene: 11.

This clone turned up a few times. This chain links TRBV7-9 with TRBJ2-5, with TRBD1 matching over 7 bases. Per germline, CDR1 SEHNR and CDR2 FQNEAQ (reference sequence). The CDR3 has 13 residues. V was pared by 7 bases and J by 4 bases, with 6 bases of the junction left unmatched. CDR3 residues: CASTLTGLETQYF. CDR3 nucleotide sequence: TGTGCCAGCACCCTGACAGGGTTAGAGACCCAGTACTTC.